Listed here are 24 T cell receptor beta chains from one sample, sequenced in a study of metastatic and nonmetastatic thyroid tumors. The entire patient cohort was treatment-naive prior to thyroid surgery. Through MiXCR, TCRdb re-clonotyped the PCR reads. The sample shows approximately 32,000 clones, over 14% of them seen only once. The source material was blood. The origin of the receptors is a male donor with papillary thyroid cancer or a benign thyroid nodule (not recorded which). Some clones in this sample may be carry-over from other donors' samples.

As regards this clone: A read error may account for a junction end that differs from germline. The V and J genes are TRBV12-3 or TRBV12-4 and TRBJ1-2; tentatively, D is TRBD1 (5 bases). CDR3 length: 13 residues. The CDR3 nucleotides read TGTACCAGCAGCCTCCAGGGCTTCGCTGGCTACACCTTC. As protein: CTSSLQGFAGYTF.

The table lists this clone with a few counts. Other DNA sequences in this specimen translate into the identical CDR3. The J gene is TRBJ1-5, the V gene TRBV7-2, with TRBD1 matching 7 bases. Losses at the gene ends were 3 bases for V and 2 bases for J; bases not matched to a gene: 4. The CDR3 spans 15 residues. Germline V CDR1 and CDR2: SGHTA, FQGNSA. The CDR3, as DNA: TGTGCCAGCAGCTTGCAGGGGGGGGGCAATCAGCCCCAGCATTTT. This codes for CASSLQGGGNQPQHF.

This clone was counted ten times or more. The genes are TRBV15 and TRBJ2-1; TRBD2 matches at 9 bases. In germline, CDR1 is LNHNV, CDR2 YYDKDF (reference sequence). The CDR3 has 15 residues. The trim removed 3 bases at V and 5 bases at J, leaving 5 bases unmatched. The CDR3 is CATSSSGRGDNEQFF. Written as DNA, the CDR3 is TGTGCCACCAGCAGTAGCGGGAGAGGGGACAATGAGCAGTTCTTC.

This clone has at least ten counts. In DNA, the CDR3 is TGTGCCTGGAGTGTATTGGGGGCCCACGAGCAGTACTTC. Translated: CAWSVLGAHEQYF. This sequence joins TRBV30 and TRBJ2-7; D possibly corresponds to TRBD1 (6 bases). The CDR3 loop spans 13 amino acids. The germline V and J ends were trimmed by 0 bases and 5 bases, with 11 bases remaining between them. Germline lookup yields CDR1 GTSNPN and CDR2 SVGIG (reference sequence).

Concerning this clone: Mismatch with germline at one junction end may stem from a read error. V and J are TRBV20-1 and TRBJ2-3; possibly TRBD1 or TRBD2 for D (6 bases each). The CDR3 totals 14 residues. The germline V gene has CDR1 DFQATT and CDR2 SNEGSKA (reference sequence). The CDR3 here is CRAPIGGLADTQYF. The CDR3 coding sequence is TGCCGTGCCCCAATCGGGGGCCTGGCAGATACGCAGTATTTT.

This clone has more than one count but fewer than ten. One end of the junction is discordant with germline, which a read error may explain. This same CDR3 is encoded by further DNA sequences in the sample. J is TRBJ2-1 and V is TRBV6-1, with unresolved D. The germline V gene encodes CDR1 MNHNS and CDR2 SASEGT. The CDR3 totals 15 residues. The CDR3, as DNA: TGTGCCAGTAGTGAAGCGCTTGGTGGGCCTGGTGAGCAGTTCTTC. Its translation: CASSEALGGPGEQFF.

Many counts were recorded for this clone. V and J are TRBV6-1 and TRBJ1-5; D may be TRBD1 (5 bases). Trimming shortened V by 6 bases and J by 9 bases, and 18 bases separated the two germline ends. Germline V gene data show CDR1 as MNHNS and CDR2 as SASEGT. This CDR3 has 14 amino acids. The CDR3 coding sequence is TGTGCCAGCAGCCGAGGGGAAGGGATAGGGCCCCAGCATTTT. Its protein product is CASSRGEGIGPQHF.

This clone was detected ten times or more. The CDR3 DNA sequence: TGTGCCAGCAGTTTAGTAGCGACCCGGGGGAACACTGAAGCTTTCTTT. Translated, it gives CASSLVATRGNTEAFF. The J gene is TRBJ1-1, the V gene TRBV27; D uncertain. The germline V gene encodes CDR1 MNHEY and CDR2 SMNVEV (reference sequence). The CDR3 is made up of 16 amino acids. V was clipped by 2 bases and J by 1 base, with 14 bases between them.

This clone was observed at least ten times. This chain joins TRBV7-3 and TRBJ2-3, with D perhaps given as TRBD1 or TRBD2 (5 bases each). The CDR3 covers 17 residues. Trimming left V 6 bases short and J 5 bases short, with 24 bases between. Per the germline V gene, CDR1 is SGHTA and CDR2 is FQGTGA. The CDR3 bases are TGTGCCAGCAGAAATACCATCCGTTGGGGGTTAGGAGATACGCAGTATTTT. Translating gives CASRNTIRWGLGDTQYF.

This clone was seen at least ten times. This chain uses TRBV6-5 with TRBJ1-2; D unclear. The CDR3 length is 15 residues. The germline V and J ends were trimmed by 2 bases and 3 bases, with 13 bases remaining between them. Germline V gene lookup returns CDR1 MNHEY and CDR2 SVGAGI. This chain's CDR3 is CASSYGSGRDYGYTF. In DNA form, the CDR3 reads TGTGCCAGCAGTTACGGCAGCGGAAGGGACTATGGCTACACCTTC.

Comment on this clone: Other nucleotide sequences from this sample produce the same CDR3. V usage is TRBV12-3 or TRBV12-4 and J usage is TRBJ1-1; 8 bases agree with TRBD1. CDR3 size: 16 residues. The junction had 17 bases not matched to a gene; V was cut back by 6 bases and J by 8 bases. CDR3: CASSIVPGGVKLEAFF. The CDR3 nucleotides read TGTGCCAGCAGCATTGTACCAGGGGGCGTTAAGTTAGAAGCTTTCTTT.

This clone was seen once. The genes are TRBV30 and TRBJ2-7; 7 positions match TRBD1. The trim removed 3 bases at V and 3 bases at J, leaving 11 bases unmatched. Germline V gives CDR1 GTSNPN, CDR2 SVGIG (reference sequence). CDR3 length equals 15 residues. The CDR3 sequence is CAWSAIRDRNYEQYF. The CDR3 DNA reads TGTGCCTGGAGCGCAATCCGGGACAGAAACTACGAGCAGTACTTC.

This clone was observed at least ten times. The J gene is TRBJ2-7, the V gene TRBV28; 7 bases fit TRBD1. The ends lost 5 bases at V and 2 bases at J; junction bases unmatched: 24. The CDR3 spans 20 residues. Looked up from germline, CDR1 is MDHEN and CDR2 is SYDVKM. The chain's CDR3 is CASSPTTTGEGLVIPYEQYF. The CDR3 bases are TGTGCCAGCAGTCCCACTACAACAGGGGAAGGCCTTGTGATACCCTACGAGCAGTACTTC.

This clone was counted many times. This chain links TRBV19 with TRBJ2-5; D may be TRBD1 or TRBD2 (5 bases each). This CDR3 region has 15 residues. V was cut by 4 bases and J by 5 bases, with 17 bases left in between. Germline CDR1 LNHDA, CDR2 SQIVND (reference sequence). The CDR3, as DNA: TGTGCCAGTAGTACGTCAGGGAGCCACCGGGAGACCCAGTACTTC. Amino acid sequence: CASSTSGSHRETQYF.

Details on this clone: With a much larger clone just one base away, this may be a read error. The V gene is TRBV5-6, the J gene TRBJ2-3; 14 bases line up with TRBD2. V dropped 4 bases and J dropped 3; count of bases not matched to a gene: 4. This CDR3 spans 16 amino acids. Germline-derived CDR1 and CDR2 are SGHDT and YYEEEE. The CDR3 reads CASSGTSGSRTDTQYF. The CDR3 nucleotides read TGTGCCAGCAGCGGGACTAGCGGGAGTCGTACAGATACGCAGTATTTT.

Many counts were recorded for this clone. In the same sample, other DNA sequences code for this CDR3. The chain combines TRBV18 with TRBJ2-5; no clear D. Germline-derived CDR1 and CDR2 are KGHSH and LQKENI. Trimming took off 6 bases at V and 2 bases at J, with 7 bases between the two ends. The CDR3 consists of 12 residues. Here the CDR3 reads CASSPYQETQYF. CDR3 coding DNA: TGTGCCAGCTCGCCCTATCAAGAGACCCAGTACTTC.

The V and J genes are TRBV27 and TRBJ2-7; 10 bases match TRBD1. V lost 6 bases, J lost 6 bases, and 5 bases stayed unmatched. The germline V gene encodes CDR1 MNHEY and CDR2 SMNVEV (reference sequence). The CDR3 contains 13 residues. The CDR3 DNA follows: TGTGCCAGCAGATGGGACAGGGGAGGCGAGCAGTACTTC. Translation gives CASRWDRGGEQYF.

This clone occurred once. The genes are TRBV19 and TRBJ2-5; 13 bases line up with TRBD2. The CDR3 totals 20 residues. Trimming removed 4 bases from V and 3 bases from J; junction bases left unmatched: 17. Germline CDR1 is LNHDA and CDR2 is SQIVND (reference sequence). CDR3 bases: TGTGCCAGTAGTACGCGGGGACTAGCGGGGTCTGTTACCTTAGAAGAGACCCAGTACTTC. It yields the protein CASSTRGLAGSVTLEETQYF. Together with reference TRBV19 and TRBJ2-5, the CDR3 gives the full variable domain: DGGITQSPKYLFRKEGQNVTLSCEQNLNHDAMYWYRQDPGQGLRLIYYSQIVNDFQKGDIAEGYSVSREKKESFPLTVTSAQKNPTAFYLCASSTRGLAGSVTLEETQYFGPGTRLLVL.

This clone has at least ten counts. The chain combines TRBV14 with TRBJ2-3, with TRBD2 identical over 8 bases. V was clipped by 4 bases and J by 5 bases; unmatched bases: 11. This CDR3 is 16 amino acids long. CDR1 and CDR2 from the germline V gene are SGHDN and FVKESK. The CDR3 sequence is CASSRRWAGGGDTQYF. The CDR3 nucleotides read TGTGCCAGCAGCCGCCGCTGGGCGGGAGGAGGAGATACGCAGTATTTT.

This clone was found many times. This rearrangement joins TRBV2 to TRBJ2-1; a weak D match, TRBD2 (5 bases). Germline V gene lookup returns CDR1 SNHLY and CDR2 FYNNEI. Trimming took off 4 bases at V and 0 bases at J, with 13 bases between the two ends. CDR3 length: 16 residues. CDR3 coding DNA: TGTGCCAGCAGTGCGCTAGCCGTAAGCTCCTACAATGAGCAGTTCTTC. Residues: CASSALAVSSYNEQFF.

At least ten counts were recorded for this clone. The V call is TRBV29-1, the J call TRBJ1-1; D is undetermined. CDR3 length: 11 amino acids. Germline CDR1 reads SQVTM; CDR2 reads ANQGSEA. Trimming shortened V by 1 base and J by 6 bases, and 6 bases separated the two germline ends. CDR3 nucleotides: TGCAGCGTTGAAGGTCCCTCTGAAGCTTTCTTT. It codes for CSVEGPSEAFF. Full variable domain (remainder filled in from reference TRBV29-1 and TRBJ1-1): SAVISQKPSRDICQRGTSLTIQCQVDSQVTMMFWYRQQPGQSLTLIATANQGSEATYESGFVIDKFPISRPNLTFSTLTVSNMSPEDSSIYLCSVEGPSEAFFGQGTRLTVV.

Only a few counts were recorded for this clone. This rearrangement joins TRBV6-2 or TRBV6-3 to TRBJ1-2, with unresolved D. There are 12 residues in the CDR3. The V gene lost 4 bases and the J gene lost 1 base, with 4 bases spanning the gap. Germline V gene lookup returns CDR1 MNHEY and CDR2 SVGEGT. CDR3 sequence reads: CASSSYNYGYTF. In DNA, the CDR3 is TGTGCCAGCAGTTCTTATAACTATGGCTACACCTTC.

The J gene is TRBJ2-3, the V gene TRBV5-4, with D possibly matching TRBD2 (5 bases). V lost 0 bases, J lost 4 bases, and 12 bases lay in between. The germline CDR1 and CDR2 sequences are SGHNT and YYREEE (reference sequence). The CDR3 extends over 15 amino acids. The CDR3 sequence is CASSLDLAGSDTQYF. Here the CDR3 DNA reads TGTGCCAGCAGCTTGGATCTAGCAGGTTCAGATACGCAGTATTTT.

This clone was seen more than once but under ten times. This sequence joins TRBV2 and TRBJ2-1, with D perhaps TRBD1 (5 bases). V was cut by 5 bases and J by 8 bases, with 7 bases left in between. The germline V gene encodes CDR1 SNHLY and CDR2 FYNNEI. The CDR3 totals 11 residues. The CDR3 nucleotides are TGTGCCAGCAGTACCAGGGATGAGCAGTTCTTC. Translated, it gives CASSTRDEQFF. Complete variable domain (other parts from reference TRBV2 and TRBJ2-1): EPEVTQTPSHQVTQMGQEVILRCVPISNHLYFYWYRQILGQKVEFLVSFYNNEISEKSEIFDDQFSVERPDGSNFTLKIRSTKLEDSAMYFCASSTRDEQFFGPGTRLTVL.